One and the same sample provided the 3 T cell receptor beta chains below, sequenced in a study of cytomegalovirus exposure and HLA in healthy donors. PCR primers comprised 60 Vbeta and 13 Jbeta primers. TCRdb's copy holds only in-frame clones and misses some; the assay was immunoSEQ multiplex PCR. This table has about 96,000 clones, about four fifths appearing once. Sequenced: PBMCs. Source of these receptors: a woman aged 70-85 years in good health and CMV-seropositive.

J is TRBJ2-7 and V is TRBV13; D may be TRBD1 (6 bases). The V end lost 10 bases, the J end lost 0 bases, and 13 bases lay between the germline ends. This CDR3 has 13 residues. Germline V gene data show CDR1 as PRHDT and CDR2 as FYEKMQ (reference sequence). The CDR3 is CATLDSHSYEQYF. As DNA, the CDR3 is TGTGCCACCCTGGACAGCCACTCCTACGAGCAGTACTTC.

This rearrangement joins TRBV28 to TRBJ2-1; tentative D call: TRBD2 (5 bases). Germline V gene lookup returns CDR1 MDHEN and CDR2 SYDVKM. Trimming removed 2 bases from V and 10 bases from J, with 9 bases in between. This CDR3 region has 12 residues. CDR3 DNA: TGTGCCAGCAGTTTACTCCGGAGGGAGCAGTTCTTC. Protein sequence: CASSLLRREQFF.

This clone came up a few times. The rearrangement links TRBV29-1 to TRBJ1-1; 7 positions agree with TRBD1. V gave up 5 bases and J gave up 5 bases; unmatched junction bases: 17. CDR1 is SQVTM, CDR2 ANQGSEA, per germline. The CDR3 spans 16 residues. This CDR3 reads CSVRGGGGGEDTEAFF. CDR3 coding DNA: TGCAGCGTTCGAGGGGGAGGAGGGGGCGAGGATACTGAAGCTTTCTTT.